This entry is about one T cell receptor beta chain. Its target is unknown. Time point meaning: pre-sensitization, week 0. The treatment was: therapeutic diphenylcyclopropenone sensitization with weekly scalp DPC. Blood was drawn before each patch test was applied. CDR3 length: 14 amino acids. The V end lost 5 bases, the J end lost 10 bases, and 18 bases lay between the germline ends. This entry belongs to a study of human T cells and chemical hapten exposure. MiXCR, applied by TCRdb to the RACE reads, yields one record per CDR3 protein. The sample includes a few hundred thousand distinct CDR3 sequences, approximately 8.6% of them seen just once. Broader study findings: The number of TCRs over 1 in 1000 frequency stayed unchanged after DPC.

Sequenced material: whole blood, taken in connection with sensitization to the hapten diphenylcyclopropenone (DPC). The chain combines TRBV12-3 or TRBV12-4 with TRBJ2-1, with D maybe TRBD2 (7 bases). This clonotype was obtained from a woman aged 40 to 50 with alopecia areata. Some clones in this sample may be carry-over from other donors' samples. CDR3 region: CASSLQRGAREQFF. CDR3 nucleotides: TGTGCCAGCAGTCTGCAACGGGGGGCAAGGGAGCAGTTCTTC.